This record concerns one T cell receptor (beta chain) sequence. This CDR3 has 12 residues. The V segment lost 4 bases and the J segment 4 bases; nucleotides outside the gene matches: 2. Germline V CDR1 and CDR2: DFQATT, SNEGSKA (reference sequence). This sample is drawn from a study of blood T cells in healthy people across ages. Background on the study: T cells yielded about one barcoded beta molecule per two cells through template switching.

A second PCR of 7 to 11 cycles used a sample-barcoded 5' primer and a J-beta primer mix. Every sample gave at least 2.5 million paired-end reads containing CDR3. TCRdb analysed the 5' RACE reads with MiXCR anew, one entry per CDR3 protein. The table shows some 1.1 million distinct CDR3 sequences, with 30% to 40% occurring only once. The chain combines TRBV20-1 with TRBJ1-2; 8 nucleotides line up with TRBD1. The source is a man aged 18 to 30 in good health. Sequences were obtained from blood. The CDR3, as DNA: TGCAGTGCTACAGGGGGCGGCTATGGCTACACCTTC. It encodes CSATGGGYGYTF.